The present T cell receptor beta chain was sequenced within a study of tumor-infiltrating lymphocytes in primary liver carcinoma. On the study more broadly: Patients of both sexes were 30 to 69 years old.

Co-extracted RNA and DNA came from about 20-30 mg of unsorted bulk tissue. Germline assignment: CDR1 SGHDN and CDR2 FVKESK. The CDR3 spans 12 residues. Study-wide findings and caveats: Compared with tumor region pairs, tumor-adjacent and tumor-blood pairs overlapped less.

A word on this clonotype: Its specificity is unknown. A junction boundary mismatches the germline segment, possibly from a read error.

The researchers produced TCR beta cDNA from 400 to 650 ng total RNA with a constant-region primer. Investigators got TCR beta libraries out of three nested multiplex PCR rounds, done with slightly modified ARM-PCR. With TRBV1-TRBV30 forward primers and a C-beta reverse primer, the first two PCR rounds were run for around 11 cycles each. TCRdb analysed the multiplex PCR reads with MiXCR anew, one entry per CDR3 protein. The sample includes approximately 73,000 distinct CDR3 sequences, 60% to 75% of them seen just once. This clonotype originated in a man aged 40-49 years with primary liver carcinoma and hepatitis B virus infection. Sequenced input: liver tumor tissue from sampling region 4. The sample's subset: tumor region T4, right-lateral pole. The chain carries TRBV14 and TRBJ2-1; D gene unclear. The CDR3 sequence: CASGRFYNEQFF. In nucleotides, the CDR3 is TGTGCCAGCGGCCGGTTCTACAACGAGCAGTTCTTC.